What follows are 27 T cell receptor beta chains derived from one specimen sequenced in a study of CD8+ T cells in alopecia areata. This sample's treatment: oral pan-JAK inhibitor, 5-10 mg twice daily. After isolation, RNA underwent reverse transcription to generate cDNA as the sequencing template. Clones were read by immunoSEQ multiplex PCR, and TCRdb kept only the in-frame ones, dropping some. The sample consists of around 300,000 clones, 60% of them appearing once. The material sequenced was CD4+ T cells sorted from blood, taken at roughly week 52, from a patient treated with tofacitinib. All receptors come from a human donor with alopecia areata.

This clone was counted only a few times. The gene calls are TRBV5-1 and TRBJ1-6, with 9 bases identical to TRBD1. This CDR3 spans 13 amino acids. Germline CDR1 and CDR2: SGHRS and YFSETQ. V lost 4 bases, J lost 9 bases, and 2 bases stayed unmatched. The CDR3 DNA sequence: TGCGCCAGCAGCCCGGGACAGGGTTCACCCCTCCACTTT. Translated, it gives CASSPGQGSPLHF.

The rearrangement uses TRBV7-9 and TRBJ1-2; no definite D call. The germline V and J ends were trimmed by 0 bases and 5 bases, with 4 bases remaining between them. Germline CDR1 reads SEHNR; CDR2 reads FQNEAQ (reference sequence). The CDR3 totals 12 residues. This chain's CDR3 is CASSLAGYGYTF. The CDR3 DNA follows: TGTGCCAGCAGCTTAGCAGGGTATGGCTACACCTTC.

Regarding this clone: Germline is not matched at one junction end, which may reflect a read error. The chain uses TRBV29-1 and TRBJ2-5, with a tentative D call TRBD2 (6 bases). The CDR3 is 14 amino acids. Germline CDR1 SQVTM, CDR2 ANQGSEA. The chain's CDR3 is CSVAIGHSGEAQYF. The CDR3 nucleotides are TGCAGCGTTGCCATAGGACACTCGGGAGAGGCCCAGTACTTC.

This clone came up a few times. The chain couples TRBV30 to TRBJ2-1, with a possible D match to TRBD2 (6 bases). Germline V gene lookup returns CDR1 GTSNPN and CDR2 SVGIG (reference sequence). This CDR3 is 14 amino acids long. Trimming removed 1 base at V and 5 bases at J, with 12 bases between. The CDR3 here is CAWSGRGSHNEQFF. DNA for the CDR3: TGTGCCTGGAGTGGACGGGGGTCCCACAATGAGCAGTTCTTC.

V and J are TRBV29-1 and TRBJ2-5, with 10 positions matching TRBD2. Germline CDR1 and CDR2: SQVTM and ANQGSEA. The CDR3 has 16 residues. The V and J ends lost 3 bases and 4 bases, in that order; junction bases with no gene match: 11. CDR3 sequence reads: CSVEVPRTSGSETQYF. CDR3 DNA: TGCAGCGTTGAGGTCCCCCGGACTAGCGGTTCAGAGACCCAGTACTTC.

The V gene is TRBV4-2, the J gene TRBJ2-4; the D gene is possibly TRBD1 (6 bases). Trimming removed 5 bases from V and 8 bases from J, with 16 bases in between. CDR1 and CDR2 (germline): LGHNA, YNFKEQ. The CDR3 length is 14 residues. CDR3 residues: CASSSLQGMDIQYF. The DNA of the CDR3 is TGTGCCAGCAGCAGCCTCCAGGGGATGGACATTCAGTACTTC.

The chain joins TRBV15 to TRBJ2-5, with 10 bases identical to TRBD2. V was pared by 6 bases and J by 5 bases, with 6 bases of the junction left unmatched. The CDR3 contains 14 residues. Germline CDR1 is LNHNV and CDR2 is YYDKDF (reference sequence). CDR3 sequence (DNA): TGTGCCACCAGGGTAGCGGGGGGCCCGGAGACCCAGTACTTC. Translation gives CATRVAGGPETQYF.

This clone has only one observation. The chain employs TRBV30 and TRBJ1-2; TRBD1 aligns across 10 bases. This CDR3 is built from 14 residues. Germline V gene data show CDR1 as GTSNPN and CDR2 as SVGIG (reference sequence). J lost 4 bases, V lost 1 base, and 3 bases had no gene match. The CDR3 region has the DNA TGTGCCTGGAGTGGACAGGGGGCTGGCTATGGCTACACCTTC. It encodes CAWSGQGAGYGYTF.

About this clone: Other DNA sequences in this specimen translate into the identical CDR3. The chain employs TRBV15 and TRBJ2-7; D ambiguous. Trimming shortened V by 1 base and J by 1 base, and 2 bases separated the two germline ends. This CDR3 is 12 amino acids long. Germline V lookup: CDR1 LNHNV, CDR2 YYDKDF (reference sequence). CDR3 in amino acids: CATSRASYEQYF. In DNA, the CDR3 is TGTGCCACCAGCAGAGCATCCTACGAGCAGTACTTC.

The sample holds one count of this clone. This chain joins TRBV30 and TRBJ1-6; the match to TRBD1 covers 7 bases. This CDR3 comprises 16 residues. The germline V gene encodes CDR1 GTSNPN and CDR2 SVGIG (reference sequence). With V trimmed by 0 bases and J by 5 bases, 7 bases remained unmatched. The CDR3 DNA follows: TGTGCCTGGAGTGTACAGGGGTTTCCGGATAATTCACCCCTCCACTTT. It encodes CAWSVQGFPDNSPLHF.

The count of this clone is one. This chain uses TRBV29-1 with TRBJ1-4; TRBD1 matches 9 bases. The CDR3 length is 14 residues. Germline V gives CDR1 SQVTM, CDR2 ANQGSEA. V was pared by 0 bases and J by 7 bases, with 3 bases of the junction left unmatched. The CDR3 sequence is CSVEEGTGSEKLFF. The CDR3 DNA sequence: TGCAGCGTTGAAGAGGGGACAGGGTCTGAAAAACTGTTTTTT.

V and J are TRBV18 and TRBJ2-7, with D hard to call. Germline V lookup: CDR1 KGHSH, CDR2 LQKENI. V was shortened by 3 bases and J by 6 bases, with 15 bases between the two germline ends. This CDR3 is 14 amino acids long. The CDR3 sequence: CASSPRALPGEQYF. CDR3 bases: TGTGCCAGCTCACCTCGGGCCCTACCCGGCGAGCAGTACTTC.

There are a few counts of this clone. This chain connects TRBV30 to TRBJ1-2; possible D gene TRBD1, 6 bases. From germline, CDR1 is GTSNPN and CDR2 SVGIG (reference sequence). V lost 3 bases and J lost 9, with 20 bases in between. This CDR3 is 14 amino acids long. The CDR3 loop reads CAWSETGTGVRYTF. CDR3 nucleotide sequence: TGTGCCTGGAGCGAAACAGGGACGGGGGTGCGCTACACCTTC.

This clone appeared once. V is TRBV5-1 and J is TRBJ2-1, with 11 bases that match TRBD1. The J segment lost 7 bases and the V segment lost 3 bases, leaving 9 bases of the junction unmatched. The length of the CDR3 is 16 residues. CDR1 and CDR2 (germline): SGHRS, YFSETQ. The CDR3 reads CASSWAPDRGQNEQFF. CDR3 sequence (DNA): TGCGCCAGCAGCTGGGCCCCGGACAGGGGGCAAAATGAGCAGTTCTTC.

The J gene is TRBJ2-7, the V gene TRBV5-1; maybe TRBD1 (5 bases). CDR3 size: 14 residues. V lost 4 bases to trimming and J lost 4 bases, with 15 bases between them. Per germline, CDR1 SGHRS and CDR2 YFSETQ. The CDR3 sequence: CASSKDTGKYEQYF. The CDR3, as DNA: TGCGCCAGCAGCAAGGACACCGGCAAGTACGAGCAGTACTTC.

The chain joins TRBV29-1 to TRBJ2-7, with D possibly matching TRBD2 (5 bases). Trimming shortened V by 4 bases and J by 7 bases, and 20 bases separated the two germline ends. This CDR3 region has 14 residues. Germline assignment: CDR1 SQVTM and CDR2 ANQGSEA. The CDR3 DNA reads TGCAGCGTTGGGCCTGGGCCCCCTAGAGGGGAGCAGTACTTC. It translates to CSVGPGPPRGEQYF.

The rearrangement links TRBV14 to TRBJ2-7, with D possibly being TRBD1 (6 bases). Germline CDR1 and CDR2: SGHDN and FVKESK. The CDR3 has 13 residues. Trimming removed 0 bases from V and 6 bases from J, with 9 bases in between. CDR3 loop: CASSQDIRGEQYF. The CDR3, as DNA: TGTGCCAGCAGCCAAGATATCAGGGGCGAGCAGTACTTC.

Comment on this clone: Germline is not matched at one junction end, which may reflect a read error. The sample holds other DNA sequences that translate to the same CDR3. CDR3 sequence: CASSLTGSDTQYF. CDR3 nucleotides: TGTGCTAGCAGCCTTACAGGATCAGATACGCAGTATTTT. V gene TRBV7-7 combines with J gene TRBJ2-3; perhaps TRBD1 as D (5 bases). Germline assignment: CDR1 SSHAT and CDR2 FNYEAQ (reference sequence). CDR3 length: 13 amino acids.

On this clone itself: Other nucleotide sequences from this sample produce the same CDR3. The CDR3 DNA reads as TGTGCCAGCAGCGTAGGACTAGCGGGGAGGGAGACCCAGTACTTC. Translating it yields CASSVGLAGRETQYF. The chain has TRBV9 and TRBJ2-5; 11 nucleotides agree with TRBD2. CDR1 is SGDLS and CDR2 is YYNGEE in the germline V gene. This CDR3 spans 15 amino acids. V was pared by 0 bases and J by 5 bases, with 3 bases of the junction left unmatched.

The rearrangement links TRBV29-1 to TRBJ2-7; D is undetermined. This CDR3 has 11 residues. Trimming removed 4 bases at V and 6 bases at J, with 10 bases between. The germline V gene has CDR1 SQVTM and CDR2 ANQGSEA. The CDR3 loop is CSVGVASEQYF. The CDR3 DNA is TGCAGCGTTGGAGTGGCTTCCGAGCAGTACTTC.

This clone was counted only a few times. CDR3 DNA: TGCAGCCTGAGGACATTTGAGTATAGCACAGATACGCAGTATTTT. Its protein product is CSLRTFEYSTDTQYF. The chain links TRBV29-1 to TRBJ2-3; perhaps TRBD1 as D (5 bases). The germline V and J ends were trimmed by 8 bases and 0 bases, with 18 bases remaining between them. Looked up from germline, CDR1 is SQVTM and CDR2 is ANQGSEA. This CDR3 contains 15 residues.

In this sample, this clone turned up once. Other nucleotide sequences from this sample produce the same CDR3. This rearrangement joins TRBV30 to TRBJ1-3; no reliable D call. Trimming removed 0 bases at V and 3 bases at J, with 6 bases between. The CDR3 contains 13 residues. Per the germline V gene, CDR1 is GTSNPN and CDR2 is SVGIG (reference sequence). The CDR3, as DNA: TGTGCCTGGAGTGTAAAGGGTGGAAACACCATATATTTT. Encoded protein: CAWSVKGGNTIYF.

The chain employs TRBV20-1 and TRBJ2-7; TRBD1 matches 7 bases. Trimming cost V 7 bases and J 5 bases; bases outside gene matches: 5. Germline V CDR1 and CDR2: DFQATT, SNEGSKA (reference sequence). The CDR3 is made up of 11 amino acids. This chain's CDR3 is CSVPTGNEQYF. The CDR3 DNA reads as TGCAGTGTTCCGACAGGGAACGAGCAGTACTTC.

The chain links TRBV5-1 to TRBJ1-1, with D hard to call. Germline CDR1 and CDR2: SGHRS and YFSETQ. Trimming removed 2 bases from V and 7 bases from J, with 12 bases in between. The CDR3 extends over 13 amino acids. The CDR3 protein is CASSFRGEGEAFF. In DNA form, the CDR3 reads TGCGCCAGCAGCTTTCGCGGGGAGGGTGAAGCTTTCTTT.

This clone was counted a few times. Other DNA variants within this sample encode the same CDR3. This chain links TRBV2 with TRBJ2-7; TRBD1 matches at 7 bases. V shed 2 bases and J 0 bases; nucleotides not matched to a gene: 1. The CDR3 runs 14 residues. The V gene's germline CDR1 is SNHLY and CDR2 FYNNEI. The CDR3 sequence: CASSEQGVSYEQYF. DNA of the CDR3: TGTGCCAGCAGTGAACAGGGGGTCTCCTACGAGCAGTACTTC.

The genes are TRBV30 and TRBJ2-1, with D uncertain. With 4 bases removed from V and 9 bases from J, the gap between germline ends came to 7 bases. CDR1 and CDR2 (germline): GTSNPN, SVGIG (reference sequence). The CDR3 length is 10 residues. CDR3: CAWMRLEQFF. In DNA, the CDR3 is TGTGCCTGGATGCGGCTTGAGCAGTTCTTC.

The chain uses TRBV7-9 and TRBJ1-6; D unclear. Germline-derived CDR1 and CDR2 are SEHNR and FQNEAQ (reference sequence). Trimming cost V 3 bases and J 1 base, with 4 bases left between them. The CDR3 extends over 14 amino acids. CDR3 in amino acids: CASSLLSYNSPLHF. Written as DNA, the CDR3 is TGTGCCAGCAGCTTGTTGTCCTATAATTCACCCCTCCACTTT.